This TCR beta chain was captured in a study of T cells after yellow fever vaccination. About the research overall: For low cell numbers, libraries were made with SMART-Seq v4 Ultra Low Input.

Regarding the study as a whole: Repertoires sorted by FACS could include abundant clonotypes that are contaminants from the bulk population. In post-booster samples, most primary-vaccination clones reappeared (around 95% CD4, approximately 91% CD8). Peaking faster, on day 5 versus 15, the secondary response was nonetheless weaker.

TCRdb reanalysed the 5' RACE reads using MiXCR and keeps one entry per CDR3 protein. The data hold 500,000 to 700,000 distinct CDR3 sequences, with 15% to 20% observed a single time. Germline V gene lookup returns CDR1 SQVTM and CDR2 ANQGSEA. This CDR3 is 14 amino acids long. V lost 4 bases and J 1 base, leaving 14 bases between the germline ends. On this clonotype itself: Its antigen is unknown.

This sequence originates from a man aged 30 to 39 who received the YFV17D yellow fever vaccine. The sample here was PBMCs, taken 15 days after the yellow fever booster vaccination. The chain employs TRBV29-1 and TRBJ2-7; D gene unclear. The chain's CDR3 is CSVVPGLHSYEQYF. The DNA of the CDR3 is TGCAGCGTTGTGCCCGGTCTTCATTCCTACGAGCAGTACTTC.